The 4 T cell receptor beta chains below come from one sample, sequenced in a study of blood T cell repertoires in COVID-19. Sequencing used immunoSEQ multiplex PCR; TCRdb keeps in-frame clones, though not all of them. The table records about 120,000 clones, roughly 85% of them present only once. Sequencing input: peripheral blood. These TCRs come from an elderly man with active or convalescent COVID-19.

V and J are TRBV30 and TRBJ1-2, with 7 bases fitting TRBD1. Germline loops: CDR1 GTSNPN, CDR2 SVGIG (reference sequence). V lost 2 bases and J lost 4; bases outside the gene matches: 7. The CDR3 extends over 14 amino acids. CDR3 DNA sequence: TGTGCCTGGAGTAGACAGGGCAGGGGCTATGGCTACACCTTC. It is translated as CAWSRQGRGYGYTF. Variable domain in full (rest from reference TRBV30 and TRBJ1-2): SQTIHQWPATLVQPVGSPLSLECTVEGTSNPNLYWYRQAAGRGLQLLFYSVGIGQISSEVPQNLSASRPQDRQFILSSKKLLLSDSGFYLCAWSRQGRGYGYTFGSGTRLTVV.

This chain connects TRBV15 to TRBJ1-3, with D possibly TRBD1 on 5 matching bases. The CDR3 totals 14 residues. The germline V and J ends were trimmed by 8 bases and 0 bases, with 11 bases remaining between them. Germline V CDR1 and CDR2: LNHNV, YYDKDF (reference sequence). DNA for the CDR3: TGTGCCACCGCACAGGCCCACTCTGGAAACACCATATATTTT. It translates to CATAQAHSGNTIYF.

Written as DNA, the CDR3 is TGTGCCTGGAGTGGGAAGGGGGTCGAGCCCCAGCATTTT. Translated: CAWSGKGVEPQHF. The V gene is TRBV30, the J gene TRBJ1-5; D perhaps matches TRBD1 (6 bases). Trimming removed 1 base from V and 8 bases from J, with 12 bases in between. Germline lookup yields CDR1 GTSNPN and CDR2 SVGIG (reference sequence). CDR3 size: 13 residues.

The V and J genes are TRBV6-5 and TRBJ1-2; tentatively, D is TRBD1 (6 bases). The CDR3 has 16 amino acids. Germline assignment: CDR1 MNHEY and CDR2 SVGAGI. The V end was cut by 1 base, the J end by 4 bases, with 16 bases between. The CDR3 DNA reads as TGTGCCAGCAGTTACTTCGGGAATGGACAGCCCTATGGCTACACCTTC. Translating gives CASSYFGNGQPYGYTF.